These 26 T cell receptor beta chains share one sample of origin, sequenced in a study of response to subunit inactivated influenza vaccine. One entry per CDR3 protein, called by TCRdb with MiXCR from the RT-PCR reads. This table holds about 540,000 distinct CDR3 sequences, around 25% found once. These same records also appear under a second study, on T cells expressing NK-cell markers. That study adds: The TCR beta cDNA came from 5'RACE template switching with UMIs.

Specimen: CD4+ T cells sorted from PBMCs, collected 11 to 12 days after vaccination. All receptors derive from a man in his fifties who received an inactivated influenza vaccine.

Only a few counts were recorded for this clonotype. The rearrangement links TRBV7-9 to TRBJ2-2; the D gene is possibly TRBD1 (6 bases). Germline loops: CDR1 SEHNR, CDR2 FQNEAQ (reference sequence). The CDR3 covers 15 residues. V lost 5 bases to trimming and J lost 6 bases, with 16 bases between them. The chain's CDR3 is CASSLRDTRSGELFF. The CDR3 DNA is TGTGCCAGCAGCCTCCGGGACACTCGTTCCGGGGAGCTGTTTTTT.

This clonotype has just a few counts. The V and J genes are TRBV7-2 and TRBJ2-3; 9 bases line up with TRBD2. Germline V gene sequence: CDR1 SGHTA, CDR2 FQGNSA. Losses at the gene ends were 5 bases for V and 0 bases for J; bases not matched to a gene: 3. This CDR3 contains 15 residues. CDR3 loop: CASSNSGGSTDTQYF. In DNA, the CDR3 is TGTGCCAGCAGCAATAGCGGGGGAAGCACAGATACGCAGTATTTT.

This rearrangement joins TRBV18 to TRBJ2-4; 7 bases are a match to TRBD1. CDR3 length equals 19 residues. V gave up 3 bases and J gave up 0 bases; unmatched junction bases: 14. Germline V gene sequence: CDR1 KGHSH, CDR2 LQKENI. The CDR3 is CASSPLDRRPDLAKNIQYF. The DNA for the CDR3 is TGTGCCAGCTCACCCCTGGACAGGAGGCCCGATTTAGCCAAAAACATTCAGTACTTC.

This clonotype was counted only a few times. The V and J genes are TRBV28 and TRBJ2-3, with a possible D match to TRBD1 (6 bases). V was cut by 6 bases and J by 6 bases, with 13 bases left in between. The CDR3 spans 13 residues. Germline assignment: CDR1 MDHEN and CDR2 SYDVKM. The CDR3: CASSRQDLDTQYF. As DNA, the CDR3 is TGTGCCAGCAGCAGACAGGATTTGGATACGCAGTATTTT.

This clonotype was observed a handful of times. The V call is TRBV20-1, the J call TRBJ1-2, with a possible D match to TRBD1 (6 bases). The CDR3 totals 15 residues. The germline gives CDR1 DFQATT, CDR2 SNEGSKA (reference sequence). Trimming shortened V by 0 bases and J by 10 bases, and 21 bases separated the two germline ends. CDR3 sequence reads: CSARDPAGAGADYTF. In DNA form, the CDR3 reads TGCAGTGCTAGAGATCCCGCAGGGGCTGGGGCTGACTACACCTTC.

This clonotype was detected only a few times. The chain combines TRBV28 with TRBJ2-5, with D possibly TRBD1 on 6 matching bases. V lost 6 bases to trimming and J lost 1 base, with 12 bases between them. Germline V gene sequence: CDR1 MDHEN, CDR2 SYDVKM. The CDR3 runs 14 residues. The CDR3 sequence is CASRRDNTQETQYF. CDR3 DNA sequence: TGTGCCAGCAGACGGGACAATACCCAAGAGACCCAGTACTTC.

In this sample, this clonotype turned up a few times. V and J are TRBV2 and TRBJ1-1; perhaps TRBD1 as D (6 bases). V was cut by 7 bases and J by 4 bases, with 13 bases left in between. This CDR3 is built from 13 residues. Per germline, CDR1 SNHLY and CDR2 FYNNEI. The CDR3 loop reads CASTGETGTEAFF. The CDR3 DNA follows: TGTGCCAGCACAGGGGAAACGGGCACTGAAGCTTTCTTT.

This clonotype was recorded many times. The chain combines TRBV10-3 with TRBJ1-2; possible D gene TRBD1, 6 bases. CDR3 length equals 14 residues. Germline CDR1 is ENHRY and CDR2 is SYGVKD. The V end was cut by 3 bases, the J end by 2 bases, with 10 bases between. The CDR3 DNA is TGTGCCATCAGTGAAATGGACAGAAACTATGGCTACACCTTC. Translated: CAISEMDRNYGYTF.

The CDR3 is CATSDLSRDPNEKLFF. CDR3 sequence (DNA): TGTGCCACCAGTGATTTGTCCCGGGACCCTAATGAAAAACTGTTTTTT. The V call is TRBV24-1, the J call TRBJ1-4; a weak D match, TRBD1 (5 bases). Per germline, CDR1 KGHDR and CDR2 SFDVKD. This CDR3 contains 16 residues. Trimming stripped 0 bases from V and 3 bases from J, with 10 bases between.

The V and J genes are TRBV5-5 and TRBJ1-5, with D possibly being TRBD1 (6 bases). The CDR3 has 14 residues. Germline CDR1 reads SGHKS; CDR2 reads YYEKEE (reference sequence). Trimming stripped 1 base from V and 3 bases from J, with 8 bases between. CDR3 DNA sequence: TGTGCCAGCAGCTTGTACAGGGACAATCAGCCCCAGCATTTT. As protein: CASSLYRDNQPQHF.

This clonotype was observed a few times. The rearrangement joins TRBV18 to TRBJ2-5, with 14 nucleotides matching TRBD2. CDR1 is KGHSH and CDR2 is LQKENI in the germline V gene. V dropped 3 bases and J dropped 5; count of bases not matched to a gene: 5. This CDR3 has 16 residues. The CDR3 bases are TGTGCCAGCTCACCTCCGGGACTAGCGGGAGCGGAGACCCAGTACTTC. This codes for CASSPPGLAGAETQYF.

This chain connects TRBV28 to TRBJ2-3; 9 nucleotides match TRBD1. After removal of 5 bases from V and 4 bases from J, the junction contained 4 bases not matched to a gene. The CDR3 runs 14 residues. The V gene's germline CDR1 is MDHEN and CDR2 SYDVKM. CDR3: CASSQGQGPDTQYF. As DNA, the CDR3 is TGTGCCAGCAGTCAGGGACAGGGACCAGATACGCAGTATTTT.

This clonotype was recorded a few times. This chain uses TRBV20-1 with TRBJ2-2; no clear D. CDR3 size: 13 residues. Trimming left V 4 bases short and J 6 bases short, with 12 bases between. The germline CDR1 and CDR2 sequences are DFQATT and SNEGSKA (reference sequence). The CDR3 spells CSANLDSAGELFF. The CDR3 region has the DNA TGCAGTGCTAATCTTGACTCCGCCGGGGAGCTGTTTTTT.

The chain links TRBV14 to TRBJ2-1, with 11 bases lining up with TRBD1. V gave up 2 bases and J gave up 3 bases; unmatched junction bases: 3. The germline CDR1 and CDR2 sequences are SGHDN and FVKESK. The CDR3 is made up of 16 amino acids. The CDR3 DNA follows: TGTGCCAGCAGCCAAACCGGGACAGGGGGCTACAATGAGCAGTTCTTC. This translates into CASSQTGTGGYNEQFF.

In this sample, this clonotype turned up a few times. CDR3 in DNA: TGTGCCAGCAGATCCAGTCCGGGACAGGGGCAGAGCTACACCTTC. Its translation is CASRSSPGQGQSYTF. This chain joins TRBV7-2 and TRBJ1-2, with 10 bases matching TRBD1. V lost 6 bases, J lost 9 bases, and 13 bases stayed unmatched. Per germline, CDR1 SGHTA and CDR2 FQGNSA. CDR3 length: 15 amino acids.

The table lists this clonotype with many counts. The chain has TRBV5-6 and TRBJ2-7; the match to TRBD1 covers 7 bases. V lost 5 bases to trimming and J lost 2 bases; unmatched junction nucleotides: 7. Germline V CDR1 and CDR2: SGHDT, YYEEEE. CDR3 length equals 14 residues. The CDR3 spells CASSRDSNTYEQYF. CDR3 DNA sequence: TGTGCCAGCAGTCGGGACAGCAACACCTACGAGCAGTACTTC. The whole variable domain, remainder taken from reference TRBV5-6 and TRBJ2-7, is DAGVTQSPTHLIKTRGQQVTLRCSPKSGHDTVSWYQQALGQGPQFIFQYYEEEERQRGNFPDRFSGHQFPNYSSELNVNALLLGDSALYLCASSRDSNTYEQYFGPGTRLTVT.

This chain links TRBV6-2 or TRBV6-3 with TRBJ1-1, with a weak D call TRBD1 (5 bases). V dropped 0 bases and J dropped 4 bases, with 15 bases sitting between them. CDR3 size: 16 residues. Germline CDR1 is MNHEY and CDR2 is SVGEGT. CDR3 protein: CASSYSMGDLVTEAFF. The DNA of the CDR3 is TGTGCCAGCAGTTACTCGATGGGGGACTTGGTCACTGAAGCTTTCTTT.

The genes are TRBV25-1 and TRBJ1-1; D is ambiguous. The CDR3 loop spans 13 amino acids. V lost 1 base to trimming and J lost 3 bases, with 6 bases between them. The V gene's germline CDR1 is MGHDK and CDR2 SYGVNS. The CDR3 region is CASSESGYTEAFF. The CDR3 DNA is TGTGCCAGCAGTGAATCAGGTTACACTGAAGCTTTCTTT.

This clonotype has a handful of counts. The V gene is TRBV4-3, the J gene TRBJ2-1, with 13 nucleotides matching TRBD2. With V trimmed by 0 bases and J by 3 bases, 8 bases remained unmatched. The CDR3 loop spans 19 amino acids. CDR1 LGHNA and CDR2 YSLEER come from the germline V gene. The CDR3 DNA reads as TGCGCCAGCAGCCAAGATCTTGGGGGACTAGCGGGGAACTACAATGAGCAGTTCTTC. Its translation is CASSQDLGGLAGNYNEQFF.

This clonotype was picked up many times. The chain couples TRBV2 to TRBJ2-1; 9 bases match TRBD2. Losses at the gene ends were 7 bases for V and 9 bases for J; bases not matched to a gene: 10. The CDR3 extends over 14 amino acids. Germline assignment: CDR1 SNHLY and CDR2 FYNNEI. CDR3 DNA sequence: TGTGCCAGCACATCCGGACTAGCGATGAGTGAGCAGTTCTTC. It yields the protein CASTSGLAMSEQFF.

This clonotype was seen more than once but under ten times. This rearrangement joins TRBV29-1 to TRBJ2-1; D is undetermined. The V gene lost 7 bases and the J gene lost 8 bases, with 15 bases spanning the gap. CDR3 length: 12 amino acids. The germline gives CDR1 SQVTM, CDR2 ANQGSEA. The CDR3 nucleotides read TGCAGCGCAGGAAGGCTATTTGATGAGCAGTTCTTC. Its translation: CSAGRLFDEQFF.

This clonotype was counted only a few times. The chain employs TRBV4-2 and TRBJ1-5; 9 positions match TRBD1. V was clipped by 8 bases and J by 2 bases; unmatched bases: 7. The CDR3 has 15 amino acids. CDR1 and CDR2 from the germline V gene are LGHNA and YNFKEQ. The CDR3 DNA follows: TGTGCCAGCGGATGGACAGGGGACGGCAATCAGCCCCAGCATTTT. Encoded protein: CASGWTGDGNQPQHF.

The rearrangement uses TRBV30 and TRBJ2-7; D not resolved. The germline gives CDR1 GTSNPN, CDR2 SVGIG (reference sequence). The CDR3 has 11 amino acids. The V end was cut by 4 bases, the J end by 2 bases, with 6 bases between. In DNA form, the CDR3 reads TGTGCCTGGAACCGCGCCTACGAGCAGTACTTC. Amino acid sequence: CAWNRAYEQYF.

This clonotype was counted a few times. The genes are TRBV20-1 and TRBJ2-3, with D possibly TRBD2 on 5 matching bases. CDR3 length equals 11 residues. V lost 4 bases and J lost 10, with 12 bases in between. CDR1 is DFQATT, CDR2 SNEGSKA, per germline (reference sequence). CDR3: CSATLALAQYF. The DNA for the CDR3 is TGCAGTGCTACCCTAGCCTTGGCGCAGTATTTT.

This clonotype came up a few times. The chain combines TRBV6-2 or TRBV6-3 with TRBJ2-5; a weak D match, TRBD1 (5 bases). CDR1 is MNHEY, CDR2 SVGEGT, per germline. The CDR3 covers 17 residues. V lost 5 bases and J 2 bases, leaving 21 bases between the germline ends. The CDR3 is CASSAKKPDRRQETQYF. In nucleotides, the CDR3 is TGTGCCAGCAGTGCTAAGAAGCCCGACAGAAGACAAGAGACCCAGTACTTC.

V usage is TRBV6-1 and J usage is TRBJ1-5; D gene uncertain. Trimming took 6 bases from V and 1 from J, leaving 13 bases between them. The CDR3 totals 15 residues. Germline V gives CDR1 MNHNS, CDR2 SASEGT. The CDR3 region is CASRTKTGSNQPQHF. CDR3 sequence (DNA): TGTGCCAGCAGGACAAAGACGGGAAGCAATCAGCCCCAGCATTTT.